This TCR beta chain was obtained from a study of regulatory T cells in long-lasting Graves disease. The CDR3 has 16 amino acids. Trimming took 6 bases from V and 8 from J, leaving 23 bases between them. Germline V gives CDR1 MNHNS, CDR2 SASEGT. Described time point: newly diagnosed GD, antithyroid drugs for less than 3 months. There was RNA extracted from PBMCs, and the TCR library was made from it. This clonotype has at least ten counts. Both iRepertoire HTBI primers and Arm-PCR of CDR3 regions were used to build the TCR beta libraries. Via MiXCR, TCRdb re-called the multiplex PCR reads, giving one row per CDR3 protein. This table holds roughly 560,000 distinct CDR3 sequences, 15% to 20% found once. These data were also reused for a study on T cells in Graves' hyperthyroidism and ophthalmopathy.

This receptor was identified in a woman between 40 and 65 years old with Graves disease. The chain uses TRBV6-1 and TRBJ1-5, with D perhaps matching TRBD1 (6 bases). Specimen: peripheral blood mononuclear cells (PBMCs), collected at new diagnosis, from a patient treated with antithyroid drugs. In DNA, the CDR3 is TGTGCCAGCAGCCCAGAGGGGGAGGGGGGGAGCAAGCCCCAGCATTTT. It yields the protein CASSPEGEGGSKPQHF.